The clone carrying this T cell receptor beta chain was seen a handful of times. Germline CDR1 reads SGHNT; CDR2 reads YENEEA. V lost 1 base and J lost 5, with 17 bases in between. The CDR3 loop spans 16 amino acids. The entry originates in a study of sequential checkpoint blockade in melanoma. Overall study: Twenty-two patients had tumor biopsies before treatment and at week 13.

Treatment here: randomized to nivolumab then ipilimumab (arm A) or the reverse (arm B). None of the patients previously received DNA-damaging chemotherapy. The protocol was immunoSEQ multiplex PCR, while the TCRdb copy is restricted to in-frame clones and leaves out a portion. This sample yields more than 6,500 clones, of which roughly 30% are seen a single time; more than 4.5% belongs to the top ten. Specimen: tumor tissue (inferred from file names), collected from a patient given nivolumab and ipilimumab in sequence. This receptor was identified in a human donor with melanoma. The rearrangement joins TRBV11-3 to TRBJ2-5, with D perhaps being TRBD1 or TRBD2 (5 bases each). As DNA, the CDR3 is TGTGCCAGCAGCTTAGTTGGGGGTGTACCAGGGGAGACCCAGTACTTC. It translates to CASSLVGGVPGETQYF.